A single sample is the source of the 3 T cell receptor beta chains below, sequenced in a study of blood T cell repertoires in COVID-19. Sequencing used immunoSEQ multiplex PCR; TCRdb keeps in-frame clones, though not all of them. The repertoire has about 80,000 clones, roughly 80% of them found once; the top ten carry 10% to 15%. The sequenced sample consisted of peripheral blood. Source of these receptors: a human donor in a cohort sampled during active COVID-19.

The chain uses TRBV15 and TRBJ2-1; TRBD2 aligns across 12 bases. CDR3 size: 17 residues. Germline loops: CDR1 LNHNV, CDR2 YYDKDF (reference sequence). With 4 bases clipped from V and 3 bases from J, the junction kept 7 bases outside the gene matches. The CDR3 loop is CATSKSLLAGGYNEQFF. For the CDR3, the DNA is TGTGCCACCAGCAAGTCATTACTAGCGGGGGGCTACAATGAGCAGTTCTTC.

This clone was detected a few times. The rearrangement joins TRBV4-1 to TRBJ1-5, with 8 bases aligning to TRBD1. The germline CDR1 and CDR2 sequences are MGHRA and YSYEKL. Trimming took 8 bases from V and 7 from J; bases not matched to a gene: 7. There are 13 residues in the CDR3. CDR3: CASGGRGQQPQHF. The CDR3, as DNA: TGCGCCAGCGGCGGCAGGGGGCAACAGCCCCAGCATTTT.

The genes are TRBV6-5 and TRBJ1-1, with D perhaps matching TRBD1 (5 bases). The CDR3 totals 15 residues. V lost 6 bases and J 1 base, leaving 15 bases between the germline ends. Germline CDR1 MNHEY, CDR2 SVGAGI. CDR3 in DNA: TGTGCCAGCAGACAAGGGGTCACCTCGAACACTGAAGCTTTCTTT. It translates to CASRQGVTSNTEAFF.